Presented here are 28 T cell receptor beta chains from one specimen sequenced in a study of shared clonotypes between healthy human individuals. Clones were read by immunoSEQ multiplex PCR, and TCRdb kept only the in-frame ones, dropping some. The sample has around 1.9 million clones, 90% to 95% seen once. Naive CD8 populations comprised CD45RO-negative cells positively selected for CCR7, excluding terminally differentiated effector memory CD45RA+ cells. The sample taken for sequencing was naive CD8+ T cells from PBMCs. Receptors originate from a man between 18 and 35 years old in good health. Some clones in this sample may be carry-over from other donors' samples.

This rearrangement joins TRBV5-1 to TRBJ2-1; a weak D match, TRBD2 (5 bases). Germline V CDR1 and CDR2: SGHRS, YFSETQ. The V end lost 2 bases, the J end lost 2 bases, and 11 bases lay between the germline ends. This CDR3 region has 15 residues. The CDR3 DNA sequence: TGCGCCAGCAGCTTTCCGCTAGCCACCTACAATGAGCAGTTCTTC. Its protein product is CASSFPLATYNEQFF.

The rearrangement joins TRBV4-2 to TRBJ1-1; 7 bases are a match to TRBD1. The CDR3 spans 13 residues. The ends lost 6 bases at V and 4 bases at J; junction bases unmatched: 5. The V gene's germline CDR1 is LGHNA and CDR2 YNFKEQ. Here the CDR3 DNA reads TGTGCCAGCAGACTGACAGGGCTCACTGAAGCTTTCTTT. Residues: CASRLTGLTEAFF.

The genes are TRBV27 and TRBJ1-1; no clear D gene. The CDR3 contains 16 residues. V was clipped by 3 bases and J by 0 bases, with 14 bases between them. Germline CDR1 MNHEY, CDR2 SMNVEV (reference sequence). CDR3: CASSLGPRILNTEAFF. The CDR3 coding sequence is TGTGCCAGCAGTTTGGGCCCCCGGATATTGAACACTGAAGCTTTCTTT.

The chain uses TRBV28 and TRBJ2-7; 9 nucleotides line up with TRBD2. Per the germline V gene, CDR1 is MDHEN and CDR2 is SYDVKM. Losses at the gene ends were 3 bases for V and 3 bases for J; bases not matched to a gene: 6. The CDR3 has 15 residues. For the CDR3, the DNA is TGTGCCAGCAGTTTGACTAGCGGAGGGTTCTACGAGCAGTACTTC. Translation: CASSLTSGGFYEQYF.

This chain joins TRBV6-6 and TRBJ2-7, with D unclear. V was cut by 2 bases and J by 7 bases, with 12 bases left in between. In germline, CDR1 is MNHNY, CDR2 SVGAGI (reference sequence). The CDR3 spans 13 residues. The CDR3 sequence: CASSYSALPEQYF. In DNA, the CDR3 is TGTGCCAGCAGTTACAGCGCTCTCCCGGAGCAGTACTTC.

The chain combines TRBV28 with TRBJ1-2; TRBD1 matches 8 bases. The CDR3 covers 13 residues. Losses at the gene ends were 6 bases for V and 7 bases for J; bases not matched to a gene: 7. Germline values: CDR1 MDHEN, CDR2 SYDVKM. In DNA, the CDR3 is TGTGCCAGCAGGGTGGACAGGGCGAGTGGCTACACCTTC. Its translation is CASRVDRASGYTF.

The rearrangement uses TRBV7-9 and TRBJ2-1; D is possibly TRBD1 (5 bases). Germline CDR1 reads SEHNR; CDR2 reads FQNEAQ (reference sequence). This CDR3 comprises 14 residues. Trimming left V 4 bases short and J 2 bases short, with 9 bases between. The CDR3 here is CASSSEGAYNEQFF. The CDR3 DNA is TGTGCCAGCAGCTCCGAAGGGGCCTACAATGAGCAGTTCTTC.

The rearrangement uses TRBV7-9 and TRBJ2-1, with a tentative D call TRBD2 (6 bases). The CDR3 extends over 16 amino acids. Germline V gene lookup returns CDR1 SEHNR and CDR2 FQNEAQ (reference sequence). Trimming removed 10 bases at V and 0 bases at J, with 19 bases between. The CDR3 region is CAIRVEGRPSYNEQFF. For the CDR3, the DNA is TGTGCCATCCGGGTGGAAGGGAGGCCCTCCTACAATGAGCAGTTCTTC.

The chain uses TRBV30 and TRBJ2-1, with 10 nucleotides matching TRBD2. Germline trimming cut 0 bases from V and 3 bases from J; bases unmatched to any gene: 5. Germline CDR1 and CDR2: GTSNPN and SVGIG (reference sequence). This CDR3 comprises 16 residues. CDR3 sequence: CAWSVIGTSVYNEQFF. In DNA, the CDR3 is TGTGCCTGGAGTGTTATCGGGACTAGCGTCTACAATGAGCAGTTCTTC.

The V gene is TRBV11-2, the J gene TRBJ2-7; TRBD1 matches 9 bases. The germline CDR1 and CDR2 sequences are SGHAT and FQNNGV. V shed 5 bases, J shed 5 bases, and the junction held 10 bases outside the gene matches. The length of the CDR3 is 15 residues. CDR3: CASSDRDRARDEQYF. The DNA of the CDR3 is TGTGCCAGCAGCGACAGGGACAGGGCCCGGGACGAGCAGTACTTC. Based on the CDR3 plus reference TRBV11-2 and TRBJ2-7, the full variable domain is EAGVAQSPRYKIIEKRQSVAFWCNPISGHATLYWYQQILGQGPKLLIQFQNNGVVDDSQLPKDRFSAERLKGVDSTLKIQPAKLEDSAVYLCASSDRDRARDEQYFGPGTRLTVT.

There are a few counts of this clone. The chain carries TRBV7-8 and TRBJ1-5, with D possibly TRBD1 on 5 matching bases. V was clipped by 5 bases and J by 3 bases, with 14 bases between them. Looked up from germline, CDR1 is SGHVS and CDR2 is FQNEAQ. CDR3 length: 15 residues. The CDR3 DNA reads TGTGCCAGCAGCCCTTCGGGGCAGTTCAATCAGCCCCAGCATTTT. Its protein is CASSPSGQFNQPQHF.

The V call is TRBV6-6, the J call TRBJ1-1; 8 bases are shared with TRBD1. V gave up 8 bases and J gave up 5 bases; unmatched junction bases: 10. The germline CDR1 and CDR2 sequences are MNHNY and SVGAGI (reference sequence). The CDR3 consists of 14 residues. The CDR3 DNA follows: TGTGCCAGCGCGTTACAGGGGGTCTATACTGAAGCTTTCTTT. Its translation: CASALQGVYTEAFF.

The chain employs TRBV14 and TRBJ2-3, with D unclear. Germline loops: CDR1 SGHDN, CDR2 FVKESK. There are 15 residues in the CDR3. Trimming shortened V by 1 base and J by 0 bases, and 8 bases separated the two germline ends. The CDR3 sequence: CASSQGWPSTDTQYF. In DNA, the CDR3 is TGTGCCAGCAGCCAAGGTTGGCCAAGCACAGATACGCAGTATTTT.

The gene calls are TRBV6-5 and TRBJ2-1; 7 bases agree with TRBD2. CDR3 length equals 15 residues. The germline V gene has CDR1 MNHEY and CDR2 SVGAGI. After removal of 6 bases from V and 3 bases from J, the junction contained 8 bases not matched to a gene. As DNA, the CDR3 is TGTGCCAGCAGCCGCAGCGGGGAGGGCTACAATGAGCAGTTCTTC. Amino acid sequence: CASSRSGEGYNEQFF.

This chain uses TRBV11-2 with TRBJ2-7, with 11 bases lining up with TRBD1. This CDR3 contains 16 residues. CDR1 and CDR2 from the germline V gene are SGHAT and FQNNGV. Trimming at V came to 1 base and at J to 3 bases, leaving 5 bases not matched to a gene. CDR3 in amino acids: CASSLVLGQGVYEQYF. DNA for the CDR3: TGTGCCAGCAGCTTAGTGTTGGGACAGGGGGTCTACGAGCAGTACTTC.

The chain carries TRBV6-5 and TRBJ1-2, with 7 bases that match TRBD1. J gave up 2 bases and V 6 bases, and 6 bases lay outside the gene matches. Germline-derived CDR1 and CDR2 are MNHEY and SVGAGI. CDR3 length: 14 amino acids. For the CDR3, the DNA is TGTGCCAGCAGGACCACAGGGGTGAACTATGGCTACACCTTC. It encodes CASRTTGVNYGYTF.

The genes are TRBV7-8 and TRBJ2-7; 7 bases line up with TRBD2. This CDR3 has 15 residues. V shed 5 bases and J 3 bases; nucleotides not matched to a gene: 10. Germline assignment: CDR1 SGHVS and CDR2 FQNEAQ. CDR3 nucleotide sequence: TGTGCCAGCAGCGTTGGGAAGCGGGGACTCTACGAGCAGTACTTC. This encodes CASSVGKRGLYEQYF.

The rearrangement links TRBV10-3 to TRBJ1-1; D is unresolved. Deletions cut 10 bases from V and 1 base from J, with 19 bases between. Germline CDR1 is ENHRY and CDR2 is SYGVKD. The CDR3 extends over 15 amino acids. CDR3 sequence: CATSEGRNSNTEAFF. The CDR3 DNA reads as TGTGCCACCTCGGAGGGCCGCAATTCGAACACTGAAGCTTTCTTT.

This chain links TRBV30 with TRBJ1-1, with D hard to call. V was trimmed by 4 bases and J by 1 base, leaving 10 bases between them. The length of the CDR3 is 13 residues. The germline gives CDR1 GTSNPN, CDR2 SVGIG (reference sequence). The CDR3 nucleotides are TGTGCCTGGAATGGGATAAGGAACACTGAAGCTTTCTTT. It translates to CAWNGIRNTEAFF. The variable domain in full, with the rest retrieved from reference TRBV30 and TRBJ1-1, is SQTIHQWPATLVQPVGSPLSLECTVEGTSNPNLYWYRQAAGRGLQLLFYSVGIGQISSEVPQNLSASRPQDRQFILSSKKLLLSDSGFYLCAWNGIRNTEAFFGQGTRLTVV.

This rearrangement joins TRBV19 to TRBJ2-1; perhaps TRBD2 as D (6 bases). The CDR3 length is 14 residues. Germline CDR1 and CDR2: LNHDA and SQIVND (reference sequence). V lost 7 bases and J lost 4, with 14 bases in between. CDR3 sequence: CASKSGEGYNEQFF. The CDR3 region has the DNA TGTGCCAGTAAATCGGGAGAGGGATACAATGAGCAGTTCTTC.

This CDR3 is CASSSLAQASTDTQYF. The DNA for the CDR3 is TGTGCCAGCAGCTCTTTAGCGCAAGCAAGCACAGATACGCAGTATTTT. This chain uses TRBV11-2 with TRBJ2-3; possibly TRBD2 for D (5 bases). CDR3 size: 16 residues. Trimming shortened V by 4 bases and J by 0 bases, and 14 bases separated the two germline ends. The V gene's germline CDR1 is SGHAT and CDR2 FQNNGV.

Here the CDR3 reads CASSLRTSGSANEQFF. In nucleotides, the CDR3 is TGTGCCAGCAGCCTTCGGACTAGCGGGAGTGCTAATGAGCAGTTCTTC. The chain recombines TRBV9 with TRBJ2-1; TRBD2 matches at 13 bases. V dropped 4 bases and J dropped 7; count of bases not matched to a gene: 8. The CDR3 runs to 16 residues. Germline assignment: CDR1 SGDLS and CDR2 YYNGEE.

In its sample, this clone was seen once. The chain carries TRBV6-1 and TRBJ2-1, with 7 nucleotides matching TRBD2. From germline, CDR1 is MNHNS and CDR2 SASEGT. The CDR3 consists of 18 residues. J lost 8 bases, V lost 2 bases, and 18 bases had no gene match. CDR3 nucleotides: TGTGCCAGCAGTGAAAGTCCCCTGCTAGCGGCGAAGCGCGATGAGCAGTTCTTC. It yields the protein CASSESPLLAAKRDEQFF.

The chain recombines TRBV27 with TRBJ1-1; D is unclear. Germline V gene sequence: CDR1 MNHEY, CDR2 SMNVEV (reference sequence). The V end was cut by 5 bases, the J end by 4 bases, with 11 bases between. The CDR3 is 13 residues long. CDR3 DNA: TGTGCCAGCAGTCCTAGGACGGTCACTGAAGCTTTCTTT. This codes for CASSPRTVTEAFF.

This chain links TRBV5-1 with TRBJ2-3; TRBD1 or TRBD2 may be the D gene (5 bases each). The CDR3 has 15 amino acids. V lost 2 bases and J lost 6, with 16 bases in between. The germline V gene encodes CDR1 SGHRS and CDR2 YFSETQ. The chain's CDR3 is CASSFRGRAGDTQYF. CDR3 DNA: TGCGCCAGCAGCTTCCGGGGCCGGGCAGGGGATACGCAGTATTTT.

The V gene is TRBV7-9, the J gene TRBJ2-2, with a tentative D call TRBD1 (6 bases). V was pared by 4 bases and J by 2 bases, with 17 bases between. The CDR3 contains 17 residues. Germline V gives CDR1 SEHNR, CDR2 FQNEAQ (reference sequence). The CDR3 sequence is CASSSTDWTANTGELFF. Here the CDR3 DNA reads TGTGCCAGCAGCTCGACCGATTGGACAGCCAACACCGGGGAGCTGTTTTTT.

This clone occurred once. As DNA, the CDR3 is TGTGCCAGCAGCCCTAACGGGGGGTTTGGCTATGGCTACACCTTC. Protein product: CASSPNGGFGYGYTF. The chain combines TRBV6-5 with TRBJ1-2, with a tentative D call TRBD1 (5 bases). The CDR3 is 15 residues long. Between the trimmed V and J ends, which lost 6 bases and 4 bases, there was a span of 18 bases. Germline loops: CDR1 MNHEY, CDR2 SVGAGI.

The rearrangement joins TRBV6-6 to TRBJ2-7; no clear D. The germline V gene has CDR1 MNHNY and CDR2 SVGAGI (reference sequence). There are 12 residues in the CDR3. V was trimmed by 0 bases and J by 7 bases, leaving 7 bases between them. CDR3 protein: CASSYSGLEQYF. In nucleotides, the CDR3 is TGTGCCAGCAGTTACTCGGGCTTAGAGCAGTACTTC.